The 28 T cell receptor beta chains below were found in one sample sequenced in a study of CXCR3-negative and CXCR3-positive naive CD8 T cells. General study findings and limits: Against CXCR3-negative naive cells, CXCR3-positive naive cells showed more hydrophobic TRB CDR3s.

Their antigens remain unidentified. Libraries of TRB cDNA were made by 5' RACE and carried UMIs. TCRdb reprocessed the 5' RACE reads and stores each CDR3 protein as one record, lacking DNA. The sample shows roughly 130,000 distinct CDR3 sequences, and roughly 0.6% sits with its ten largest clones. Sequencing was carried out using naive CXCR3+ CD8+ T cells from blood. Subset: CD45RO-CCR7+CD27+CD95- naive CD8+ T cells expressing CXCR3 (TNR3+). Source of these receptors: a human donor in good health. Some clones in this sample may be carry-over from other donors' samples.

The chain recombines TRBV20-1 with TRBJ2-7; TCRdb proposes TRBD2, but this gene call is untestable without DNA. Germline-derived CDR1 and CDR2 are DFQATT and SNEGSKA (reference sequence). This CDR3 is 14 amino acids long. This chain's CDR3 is CSAVLAGGPYEQYF.

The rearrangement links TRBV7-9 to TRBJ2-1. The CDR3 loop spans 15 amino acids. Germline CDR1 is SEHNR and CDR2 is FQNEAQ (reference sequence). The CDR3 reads CASSLAGSNNNEQFF.

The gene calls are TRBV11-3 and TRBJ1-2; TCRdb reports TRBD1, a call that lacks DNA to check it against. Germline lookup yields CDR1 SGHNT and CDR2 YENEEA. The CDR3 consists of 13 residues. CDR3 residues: CASSSQGSYGYTF.

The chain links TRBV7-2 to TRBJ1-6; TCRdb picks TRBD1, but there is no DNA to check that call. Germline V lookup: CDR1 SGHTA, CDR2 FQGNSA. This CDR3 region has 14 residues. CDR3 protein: CASSPDFGGSPLHF.

CDR3 protein: CSVVWFRGGSETQYF. This chain uses TRBV29-1 with TRBJ2-5; as DNA is missing, the TRBD1 call by TCRdb cannot be tested. CDR1 is SQVTM and CDR2 is ANQGSEA in the germline V gene. The CDR3 sequence is 15 residues long. The entire variable domain, with the rest obtained from reference TRBV29-1 and TRBJ2-5, is as follows: SAVISQKPSRDICQRGTSLTIQCQVDSQVTMMFWYRQQPGQSLTLIATANQGSEATYESGFVIDKFPISRPNLTFSTLTVSNMSPEDSSIYLCSVVWFRGGSETQYFGPGTRLLVL.

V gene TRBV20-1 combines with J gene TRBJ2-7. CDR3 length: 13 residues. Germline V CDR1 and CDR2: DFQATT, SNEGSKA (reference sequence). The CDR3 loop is CSARDSETYEQYF.

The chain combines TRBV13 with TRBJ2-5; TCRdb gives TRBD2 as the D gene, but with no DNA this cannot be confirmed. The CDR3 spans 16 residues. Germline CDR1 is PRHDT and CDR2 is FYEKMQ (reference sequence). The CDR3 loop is CASSPEGLAGTETQYF.

The chain's CDR3 is CASSFRTSGTPNNEQFF. The chain recombines TRBV12-3 or TRBV12-4 with TRBJ2-1; TCRdb picks TRBD2, but there is no DNA to check that call. This CDR3 is built from 17 residues.

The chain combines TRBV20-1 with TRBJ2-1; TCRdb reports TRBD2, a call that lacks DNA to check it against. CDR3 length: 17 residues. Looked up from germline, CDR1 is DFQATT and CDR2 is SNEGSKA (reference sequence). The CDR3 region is CSATQYGGLPPYNEQFF.

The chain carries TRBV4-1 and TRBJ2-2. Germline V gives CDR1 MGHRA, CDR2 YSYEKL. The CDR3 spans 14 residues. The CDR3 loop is CASSQERSSGELFF.

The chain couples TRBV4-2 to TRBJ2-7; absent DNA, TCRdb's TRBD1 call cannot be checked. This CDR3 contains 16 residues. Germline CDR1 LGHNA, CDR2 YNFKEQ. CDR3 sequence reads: CASSQATGDSSYEQYF.

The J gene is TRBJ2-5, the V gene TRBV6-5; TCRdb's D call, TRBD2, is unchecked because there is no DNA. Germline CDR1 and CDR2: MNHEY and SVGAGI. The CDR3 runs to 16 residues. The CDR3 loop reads CASSQTSGGYLETQYF.

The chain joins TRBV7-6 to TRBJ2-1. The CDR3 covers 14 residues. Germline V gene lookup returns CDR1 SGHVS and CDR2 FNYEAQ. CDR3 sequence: CASSRGGSYNEQFF. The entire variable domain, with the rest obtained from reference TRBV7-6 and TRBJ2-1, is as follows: GAGVSQSPRYKVTKRGQDVALRCDPISGHVSLYWYRQALGQGPEFLTYFNYEAQQDKSGLPNDRFSAERPEGSISTLTIQRTEQRDSAMYRCASSRGGSYNEQFFGPGTRLTVL.

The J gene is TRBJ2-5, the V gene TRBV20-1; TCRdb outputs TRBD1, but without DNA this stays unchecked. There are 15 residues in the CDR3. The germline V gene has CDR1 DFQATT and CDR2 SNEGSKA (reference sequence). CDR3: CSARTYGTEEETQYF.

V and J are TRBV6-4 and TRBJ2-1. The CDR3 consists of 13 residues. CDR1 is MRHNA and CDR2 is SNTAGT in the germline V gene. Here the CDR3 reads CASSDSFYNEQFF.

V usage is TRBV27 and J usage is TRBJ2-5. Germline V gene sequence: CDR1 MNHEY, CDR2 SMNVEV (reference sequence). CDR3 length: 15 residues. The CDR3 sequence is CASSLVSPRRETQYF.

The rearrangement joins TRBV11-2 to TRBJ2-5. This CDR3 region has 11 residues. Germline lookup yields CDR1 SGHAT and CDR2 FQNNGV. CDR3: CASSFQETQYF.

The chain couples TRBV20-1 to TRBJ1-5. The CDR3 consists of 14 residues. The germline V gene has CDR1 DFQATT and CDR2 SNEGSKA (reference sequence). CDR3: CSASPRAINPPQHF.

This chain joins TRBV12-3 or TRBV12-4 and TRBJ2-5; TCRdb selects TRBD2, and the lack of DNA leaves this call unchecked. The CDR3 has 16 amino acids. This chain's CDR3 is CASSLGPSGPQETQYF.

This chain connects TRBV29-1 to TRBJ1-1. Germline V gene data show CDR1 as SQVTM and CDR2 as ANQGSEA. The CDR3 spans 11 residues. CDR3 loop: CSAAGLTEAFF.

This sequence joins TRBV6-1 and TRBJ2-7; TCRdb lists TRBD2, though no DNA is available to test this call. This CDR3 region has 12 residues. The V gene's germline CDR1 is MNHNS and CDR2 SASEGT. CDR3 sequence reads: CASSEVGSEQYF.

CDR3 sequence reads: CASGLGQGAFGEQFF. V is TRBV7-3 and J is TRBJ2-1; TCRdb's D gene call, TRBD1, goes unchecked for lack of DNA. From germline, CDR1 is SGHTA and CDR2 FQGTGA. This CDR3 is 15 amino acids long.

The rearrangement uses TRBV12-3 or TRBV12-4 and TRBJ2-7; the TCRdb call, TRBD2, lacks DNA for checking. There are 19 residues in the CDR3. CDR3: CASSSLWVAGQNSPYEQYF.

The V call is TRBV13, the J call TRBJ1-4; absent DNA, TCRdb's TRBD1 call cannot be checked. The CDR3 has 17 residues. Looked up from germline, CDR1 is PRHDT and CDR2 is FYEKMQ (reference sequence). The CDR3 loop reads CASRDTGMGDPNEKLFF.

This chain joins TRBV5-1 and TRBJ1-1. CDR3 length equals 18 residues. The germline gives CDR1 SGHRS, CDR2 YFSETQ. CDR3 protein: CASSLEGLQLSPYTEAFF.

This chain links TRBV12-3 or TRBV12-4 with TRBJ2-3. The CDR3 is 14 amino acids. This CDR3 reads CASSLPTDTDTQYF.

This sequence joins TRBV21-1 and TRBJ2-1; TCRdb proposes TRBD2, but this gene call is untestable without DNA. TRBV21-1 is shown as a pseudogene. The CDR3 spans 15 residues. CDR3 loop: CASSKGASGINEQFF.

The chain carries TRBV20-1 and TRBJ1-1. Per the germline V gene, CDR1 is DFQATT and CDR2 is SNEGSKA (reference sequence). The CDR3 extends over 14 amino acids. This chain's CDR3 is CSASSYGGDTEALF.